This record concerns one TCR beta chain sequence. The antigen this receptor binds is unknown. It is likely a read error: a sequence one base away is far more abundant. Other DNA sequences in this specimen translate into the identical CDR3. Looking up the germline V gene (reference sequence) yields CDR1 MNHNY and CDR2 SVGAGI. The CDR3 contains 14 residues, cysteine and phenylalanine counted. CDR3 DNA is the only sequence kept; it has 42 bases, read in frame from the first base. These data belong to a study of shared clonotypes between healthy human individuals (dated by TCRdb to the early 2020s). At the level of the whole study: The cohort included a few men and a couple of women between 18 and 49 years of age. To estimate repertoire size and how much clonotypes are shared between individuals, the study performed deep sequencing of blood TCR repertoires from roughly five healthy adults. Different laboratories and diverse techniques were used to prepare libraries and sequence TCR repertoires, to increase sequencing depth and limit assay-specific biases. Each donor's leukapheresis produced roughly between roughly 0.85 and 9 billion PBMCs. General study outcomes and caveats: The small number of donors limited the genetic and exposure-history diversity represented. Based on pairwise subsampling, the degree of clonotype sharing among donors was expected to be affected by sequencing depth. Sampling was limited to blood, and TCR repertoires in tissue likely differ from TCR repertoires in blood.

TCR CDR3 regions were amplified from genomic DNA by multiplex PCR using the deep immunoSEQ assay. Extracted genomic DNA from each cell subset was distributed evenly across all wells of several immunoSEQ 96-well plates, and each plate was treated as a replicate. Each replicate PCR for unsorted PBMC received 300 to 350 ng genomic DNA, equal to approximately 30,000 T cell genomes. Ten immunoSEQ deep assay plates were used to sequence unsorted PBMC genomic DNA. The purified libraries were quantified using a Qubit 3.0 fluorometer, sized with a Bioanalyzer 2100, and then quantified again using the KAPA Library Quantification kit. Every immunoSEQ 96-well plate was sequenced on a separate single-read 150-cycle Illumina NextSeq 550 flow cell. For the original study's pipeline: Because only junctional sequences without quality scores were contained in the immunoSEQ output, filtering matching that applied to full-length reads could not be performed. To assign V/J genes and CDR3, sequences were annotated against IMGT germline references using PyIR, a Python wrapper for IgBLAST v1.9. Reads were removed for weak V/J assignments (E-value above 1e-6), missing CDR3, stop codons, out-of-frame junctions, or ambiguous translated residues. A V3J clonotype was defined by an identical inferred V gene, J gene, and CDR3 amino acid sequence. To compute the percentage overlap between repertoires, the number of shared unique clonotypes was divided by the size of the smaller repertoire. RTK rarefaction, the Chao1 estimator, and Recon v2.1 estimates of unobserved clonotypes were used to assess repertoire richness. TCRdb took over this immuneACCESS table, retaining in-frame rearrangements with V and J assigned. Such tables are incomplete; in checked studies, under half of the missing clones stem from an unresolved V gene, and the remainder is unexplained. The V and J calls and clone size come from that table; D and trimming were worked out from the DNA. In this sample the table shows 450,000 to 550,000 clones, 75% to 85% of which occur a single time. The top ten clones comprise around 13% of the sample.

Donors were healthy HIV-negative adults with no recently reported acute infections or vaccinations. All donors were Caucasian adults living in Nashville, Tennessee, USA. In the unsorted samples, tens of millions of PBMCs were counted, and genomic DNA was extracted using the QIAamp DNA Blood Mini kit. Blood was obtained by leukapheresis, after which PBMCs were separated by Ficoll-Histopaque density gradient centrifugation and cryopreserved in liquid nitrogen vapor phase. The TCR comes from a woman aged 40 to 50 in good health. Some clones in this sample may be carry-over from other donors' samples. The sample was PBMCs. The chain uses TRBV6-6 and TRBJ1-1; perhaps TRBD1 is the D gene, with 5 bases matching. The DNA reads TGCGCCAGCAGTTGGGTACTGGGGGTTGGGGAAGCTTTCTTT. Its coded protein is CASSWVLGVGEAFF.